This TCR beta chain was obtained from a study of shared clonotypes between healthy human individuals. The CDR3 length is 14 residues. CDR1 and CDR2 (germline): MDHEN, SYDVKM. The assay was immunoSEQ multiplex PCR, and TCRdb's table has in-frame clones only and misses some. The profile shows under 550,000 clones, 90% to 97% of them singletons. Sequencing input: naive CD4+ T cells sorted from blood. Subset noted: CD45RA+ positively selected. The chain recombines TRBV28 with TRBJ2-5, with 8 bases fitting TRBD2. Gene TRBJ2-7 matches the end of the DNA better, so the J call may be wrong. The sequence came from a woman aged 25 to 39 in good health. DNA for the CDR3: TGTGCCAGCAGTAGTAGCGGGACAAACTACGAGCAGTACTTC. This sequence encodes CASSSSGTNYEQYF.